A selection of T cell receptor beta chains follows, all from one sample in a study of blood T cell repertoires in COVID-19. Clones were sequenced by immunoSEQ multiplex PCR, and TCRdb holds only the in-frame ones, with some missing. The repertoire includes about 250,000 clones, around 90% of them detected once, and more than 1.2% sits in the top ten. Sequencing used peripheral blood. Receptor source: a man older than 75 with acute or convalescent COVID-19. CDR3s include the opening cysteine and the closing phenylalanine or tryptophan. A D gene is named only where the DNA matches it firmly. The listing skips clone size in some rows; elsewhere it reads once, few, many or a size class.

clone size	CDR3 length	V gene	D gene	J gene	CDR3 protein	CDR3 DNA
.	16	TRBV9	TRBD1	TRBJ2-2	CASSVGTGMNTGELFF	TGTGCCAGCAGCGTCGGGACAGGGATGAACACCGGGGAGCTGTTTTTT
.	16	TRBV12-5	TRBD1	TRBJ2-7	CASGTGTGGLSYEQYF	TGTGCTAGTGGTACCGGGACAGGGGGGCTCTCCTACGAGCAGTACTTC
once	15	TRBV9	TRBD1	TRBJ2-3	CASSAETGVTDTQYF	TGTGCCAGCAGCGCCGAGACAGGGGTGACAGATACGCAGTATTTT
.	14	TRBV7-9	.	TRBJ2-1	CASSLVFQYNEQFF	TGTGCCAGCAGCTTAGTGTTTCAATACAATGAGCAGTTCTTC
.	16	TRBV4-1	TRBD2	TRBJ2-5	CASSPWRTSGQETQYF	TGCGCCAGCAGCCCTTGGCGGACTAGCGGGCAAGAGACCCAGTACTTC
.	14	TRBV7-2	TRBD1	TRBJ1-5	CASSFQGASQPQHF	TGTGCCAGCAGCTTTCAGGGGGCATCTCAGCCCCAGCATTTT
.	13	TRBV15	.	TRBJ1-3	CATSRGAGNTIYF	TGTGCCACCAGCAGGGGCGCAGGAAACACCATATATTTT
.	12	TRBV5-5	.	TRBJ1-1	CASNYPETEAFF	TGTGCCAGCAACTACCCGGAAACTGAAGCTTTCTTT
.	17	TRBV5-7	.	TRBJ1-6	CASSCYAWTANNSPLHF	TGTGCCAGCAGCTGTTATGCTTGGACAGCCAATAATTCACCCCTCCACTTT
.	16	TRBV7-9	TRBD2	TRBJ2-1	CASSSLSGRAYNEQFF	TGTGCCAGCAGCTCCCTTAGCGGGAGGGCCTACAATGAGCAGTTCTTC
once	14	TRBV28	.	TRBJ2-7	CASSLSPPGQKQYF	TGTGCCAGCAGTTTATCCCCGCCCGGACAGAAGCAGTACTTC
few	15	TRBV7-9	TRBD1	TRBJ1-1	CASSILNTGDTEAFF	TGTGCCAGCAGCATACTAAATACAGGGGACACTGAAGCTTTCTTT
few	15	TRBV4-3	TRBD1	TRBJ1-5	CASSQSTGGDQPQHF	TGCGCCAGCAGCCAATCGACAGGGGGCGATCAGCCCCAGCATTTT
.	15	TRBV19	.	TRBJ1-6	CASSPQLGAGSPLHF	TGTGCCAGTAGTCCGCAATTGGGGGCTGGTTCACCCCTCCACTTT
.	12	TRBV28	.	TRBJ2-7	CASSLKLSEQYF	TGTGCCAGCAGTTTAAAGCTCTCCGAGCAGTACTTC
few	13	TRBV19	.	TRBJ1-1	CASSTGLNTEAFF	TGTGCCAGTAGTACAGGGCTGAACACTGAAGCTTTCTTT
.	12	TRBV4-2	.	TRBJ2-1	CASSQTRNEQFF	TGTGCCAGCAGCCAAACGAGGAATGAGCAGTTCTTC
.	16	TRBV5-1	TRBD2	TRBJ2-5	CASSLETSGRSETQYF	TGCGCCAGCAGCTTGGAAACTAGCGGGAGATCAGAGACCCAGTACTTC
once	15	TRBV9	.	TRBJ2-1	CASSVVAGAGNEQFF	TGTGCCAGCAGCGTAGTTGCGGGGGCTGGCAATGAGCAGTTCTTC
.	15	TRBV28	TRBD2	TRBJ2-1	CASSPGGSGYNEQFF	TGTGCCAGCAGTCCCGGGGGGAGCGGTTACAATGAGCAGTTCTTC
.	15	TRBV6-2/TRBV6-3	.	TRBJ1-1	CASSSPRSSNTEAFF	TGTGCCAGCAGTTCCCCCCGCAGTTCGAACACTGAAGCTTTCTTT
.	10	TRBV3-1/TRBV3-2	TRBD1	TRBJ1-2	CATTGPGYTF	TGTGCCACGACAGGGCCCGGCTACACCTTC
.	13	TRBV3-1/TRBV3-2	.	TRBJ2-1	CASSQAAYNEQFF	TGTGCCAGCAGCCAAGCGGCCTACAATGAGCAGTTCTTC
.	16	TRBV7-8	TRBD2	TRBJ2-7	CASSSPTSGRVYEQYF	TGTGCCAGCAGCTCCCCGACTAGCGGGAGGGTCTACGAGCAGTACTTC
.	13	TRBV11-1	.	TRBJ2-7	CASSLAGAQPQYF	TGTGCCAGCAGCTTAGCGGGGGCGCAGCCGCAGTACTTC
.	14	TRBV6-1	TRBD1	TRBJ2-7	CASSEGTGLYEQYF	TGTGCCAGCAGTGAAGGGACAGGGCTCTACGAGCAGTACTTC
.	13	TRBV18	.	TRBJ2-3	CASSPLGTDTQYF	TGTGCCAGCTCACCACTAGGCACAGATACGCAGTATTTT
.	12	TRBV3-1/TRBV3-2	.	TRBJ1-1	CASGTLNTEAFF	TGTGCCAGCGGGACACTGAACACTGAAGCTTTCTTT
once	11	TRBV20-1	.	TRBJ2-4	CSARELGIQYF	TGCAGTGCTAGAGAACTTGGCATTCAGTACTTC
.	14	TRBV7-6	.	TRBJ2-7	CASSSGLSTYEQYF	TGTGCCAGCAGCTCGGGACTTTCTACCTACGAGCAGTACTTC
.	16	TRBV11-3	.	TRBJ2-2	CASSLSQGTNTGELFF	TGTGCCAGCAGCTTAAGCCAGGGGACGAACACCGGGGAGCTGTTTTTT
.	18	TRBV7-8	.	TRBJ1-3	CASSSPRGVSSSGNTIYF	TGTGCCAGCAGCAGCCCTCGCGGGGTGTCTAGCTCTGGAAACACCATATATTTT
.	13	TRBV6-5	.	TRBJ1-3	CASRSGSGNTIYF	TGTGCCAGCAGAAGCGGCTCTGGAAACACCATATATTTT
.	14	TRBV7-2	.	TRBJ2-5	CASSLAGQKETQYF	TGTGCCAGCAGCTTAGCTGGCCAGAAGGAGACCCAGTACTTC
many	16	TRBV19	TRBD2	TRBJ2-5	CASSIGLAGIQETQYF	TGTGCCAGTAGTATAGGACTAGCGGGGATTCAAGAGACCCAGTACTTC
.	16	TRBV10-3	.	TRBJ1-3	CAISDSQGTFRNTIYF	TGTGCCATCAGTGACTCACAGGGAACTTTCAGAAACACCATATATTTT
.	14	TRBV7-2	.	TRBJ2-7	CASSLGGIVYEQYF	TGTGCCAGCAGCTTAGGCGGGATAGTCTACGAGCAGTACTTC
few	15	TRBV5-8	.	TRBJ1-3	CASSLYTHSGNTIYF	TGTGCCAGCAGCTTGTACACCCACTCTGGAAACACCATATATTTT
.	14	TRBV5-1	.	TRBJ1-1	CASSWTVMNTEAFF	TGCGCCAGCAGCTGGACAGTGATGAACACTGAAGCTTTCTTT
.	13	TRBV19	.	TRBJ1-6	CASSINGRSPLHF	TGTGCCAGTAGTATAAATGGGAGATCACCCCTCCACTTT
.	13	TRBV2	.	TRBJ1-5	CATSRGPWQPQHF	TGTGCCACCTCCCGAGGGCCTTGGCAGCCCCAGCATTTT
.	18	TRBV7-2	TRBD2	TRBJ2-3	CASSLGTSGRIGTDTQYF	TGTGCCAGCAGCTTAGGGACTAGCGGGAGAATAGGCACAGATACGCAGTATTTT
.	17	TRBV7-2	.	TRBJ1-4	CASSPTGGRRVGEKLFF	TGTGCCAGCAGCCCAACCGGTGGGCGGCGGGTCGGCGAAAAACTGTTTTTT
few	15	TRBV19	.	TRBJ1-2	CASSMRQTRSGGYTF	TGTGCCAGTAGTATGCGGCAAACAAGGAGCGGTGGCTACACCTTC
.	15	TRBV10-3	TRBD2	TRBJ2-1	CAISELSSGMGEQFF	TGTGCCATCAGTGAGTTGTCTAGCGGGATGGGTGAGCAGTTCTTC
.	14	TRBV5-1	.	TRBJ2-4	CASSLEQGGDIQYF	TGCGCCAGCAGCTTGGAGCAGGGTGGGGACATTCAGTACTTC
once	16	TRBV4-1	TRBD1	TRBJ1-6	CASSATGGVYNSPLHF	TGCGCCAGCAGCGCGACAGGGGGTGTCTATAATTCACCCCTCCACTTT
once	16	TRBV28	TRBD2	TRBJ2-1	CASSGLAGGPGNEQFF	TGTGCCAGCAGTGGACTAGCGGGAGGGCCAGGCAATGAGCAGTTCTTC
.	15	TRBV18	TRBD1	TRBJ2-7	CASSPYRGQNYEQYF	TGTGCCAGCTCACCTTACAGGGGTCAGAACTACGAGCAGTACTTC
.	14	TRBV7-9	.	TRBJ2-2	CASSSRMNTGELFF	TGTGCCAGCAGCTCCCGTATGAACACCGGGGAGCTGTTTTTT
.	14	TRBV19	.	TRBJ1-5	CASSIRQETQHLDF	TGTGCCAGTAGTATACGACAGGAGACCCAGCATTTGGATTTT
.	13	TRBV21-1	.	TRBJ2-7	CASVRDRGDEQYF	TGTGCCAGCGTCCGGGACAGGGGTGACGAGCAGTACTTC